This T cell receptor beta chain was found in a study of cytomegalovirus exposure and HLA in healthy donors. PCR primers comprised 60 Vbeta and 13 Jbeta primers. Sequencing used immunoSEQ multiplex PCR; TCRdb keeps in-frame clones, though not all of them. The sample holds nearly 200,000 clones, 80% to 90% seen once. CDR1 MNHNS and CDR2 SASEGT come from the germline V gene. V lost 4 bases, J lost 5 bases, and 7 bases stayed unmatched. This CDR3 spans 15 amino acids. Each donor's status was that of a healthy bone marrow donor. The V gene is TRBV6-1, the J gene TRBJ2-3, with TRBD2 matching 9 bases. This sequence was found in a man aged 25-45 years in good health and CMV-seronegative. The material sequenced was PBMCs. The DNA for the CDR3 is TGTGCCAGCAGTGGAGTTAGCGGGAGTGGAGATACGCAGTATTTT. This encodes CASSGVSGSGDTQYF.